Presented here are 4 T cell receptor beta chains from one specimen sequenced in a study of blood T cells in healthy people across ages. A J-beta primer mix and a sample-barcoded 5' primer were used in a second PCR of roughly 6 to 12 cycles. One entry per CDR3 protein, called by TCRdb with MiXCR from the 5' RACE reads. The data contain about 800,000 distinct CDR3 sequences, more than 20% of them singletons. A further study also used this sample, focusing on T cells of mothers and their children.

The source material was blood. The origin of the receptors is a boy between 10 and 17 years old in good health.

The CDR3, as DNA: TGTGCCACCGAAACCGTAATCAGGGACGAGCAGTACTTC. Translating it yields CATETVIRDEQYF. The chain joins TRBV7-8 to TRBJ2-7; the D gene is possibly TRBD1 (5 bases). The CDR3 contains 13 residues. Trimming stripped 10 bases from V and 5 bases from J, with 18 bases between. Per the germline V gene, CDR1 is SGHVS and CDR2 is FQNEAQ. Drawing the rest from reference TRBV7-8 and TRBJ2-7, the complete variable domain is GAGVSQSPRYKVAKRGQDVALRCDPISGHVSLFWYQQALGQGPEFLTYFQNEAQLDKSGLPSDRFFAERPEGSVSTLKIQRTQQEDSAVYLCATETVIRDEQYFGPGTRLTVT.

The chain links TRBV13 to TRBJ2-1, with D maybe TRBD1 (7 bases). CDR3 length: 14 residues. Trimming pared 5 bases from V and 5 bases from J, leaving 13 bases between. Germline lookup yields CDR1 PRHDT and CDR2 FYEKMQ (reference sequence). CDR3 sequence reads: CASSPRDSNNEQFF. The CDR3 coding sequence is TGTGCCAGCAGCCCGCGGGACAGCAACAATGAGCAGTTCTTC.

This clonotype was counted only a few times. The chain joins TRBV15 to TRBJ1-1; D not certain. The CDR3 extends over 14 amino acids. V was shortened by 0 bases and J by 8 bases, with 13 bases between the two germline ends. The germline V gene has CDR1 LNHNV and CDR2 YYDKDF (reference sequence). The CDR3 DNA is TGTGCCACCAGCAGAGATCATCCCCCGGCGGAAGCTTTCTTT. This gives the protein CATSRDHPPAEAFF. The variable domain in full, completed from reference TRBV15 and TRBJ1-1, reads DAMVIQNPRYQVTQFGKPVTLSCSQTLNHNVMYWYQQKSSQAPKLLFHYYDKDFNNEADTPDNFQSRRPNTSFCFLDIRSPGLGDTAMYLCATSRDHPPAEAFFGQGTRLTVV.

The genes are TRBV2 and TRBJ2-5; 7 bases are a match to TRBD1. Near its end, the DNA agrees better with TRBJ2-7, so the J call may be wrong. Per the germline V gene, CDR1 is SNHLY and CDR2 is FYNNEI. This CDR3 region has 15 residues. The CDR3 DNA follows: TGTGCCAGCAGTGAACGGGGCCGGGACAGTTACGAGCAGTACTTC. Translating gives CASSERGRDSYEQYF.